The rows below give T cell receptor beta chains drawn from one sample of a study of cytomegalovirus exposure and HLA in healthy donors. Data came from immunoSEQ multiplex PCR; TCRdb stores just in-frame clones and leaves some out. This table holds about 190,000 clones, about 85% found once. The material sequenced was PBMCs. These receptors all come from a boy younger than 10 in good health and CMV-seronegative. Both conserved end residues are part of each CDR3. A D gene is named only where the DNA matches it firmly. Only some rows state a clone size, as once, few, many or a class for expanded clones.

>TRBJ2-2|TRBV10-3|.|.
CAISEWRDNGELFF
TGTGCCATCAGTGAGTGGCGGGATAACGGGGAGCTGTTTTTT
>TRBJ2-3|TRBV5-1|.|TRBD2
CASSIGRTSGGKDTQYF
TGCGCCAGCAGCATTGGCCGGACTAGCGGGGGGAAAGATACGCAGTATTTT
>TRBJ1-1|TRBV28|.|.
CASSLYRERKAFF
TGTGCCAGCAGTTTATACAGGGAGCGCAAGGCTTTCTTT
>TRBJ1-3|TRBV27|.|.
CASLEFSGNTIYF
TGTGCCAGTTTGGAGTTCTCTGGAAACACCATATATTTT
>TRBJ1-3|TRBV5-1|.|.
CASSLAGAGNTIYF
TGCGCCAGCAGCTTGGCAGGGGCTGGAAACACCATATATTTT
>TRBJ1-4|TRBV14|.|.
CASSQDQINRVPNEKLFF
TGTGCCAGCAGCCAAGATCAAATCAACAGGGTTCCTAATGAAAAACTGTTTTTT
>TRBJ2-3|TRBV5-1|.|.
CASGLTGQGTDTQYF
TGCGCCAGCGGTCTTACAGGCCAGGGGACAGATACGCAGTATTTT
>TRBJ2-7|TRBV28|.|.
CASSWGGLEQYF
TGTGCCAGCAGCTGGGGAGGTCTCGAGCAGTACTTC
>TRBJ1-4|TRBV15|once|TRBD1
CATSNRGPEKLFF
TGTGCCACCAGCAACAGGGGGCCTGAAAAACTGTTTTTT
>TRBJ1-5|TRBV18|.|TRBD1
CASSTGGRGVPYSNQPQHF
TGTGCCAGCTCGACCGGGGGCAGGGGGGTACCTTATAGCAATCAGCCCCAGCATTTT
>TRBJ2-7|TRBV28|.|TRBD2
CASTSSGIYEQYF
TGTGCCAGCACTTCTAGCGGAATCTACGAGCAGTACTTC
>TRBJ2-2|TRBV5-1|few|.
CASSYRGRPGTGELFF
TGCGCCAGCAGCTACCGCGGCCGACCCGGCACCGGGGAGCTGTTTTTT
>TRBJ2-7|TRBV5-1|.|.
CASSSRGLSYEQYF
TGCGCCAGCAGCTCGCGCGGACTCTCCTACGAGCAGTACTTC
>TRBJ2-7|TRBV28|.|TRBD1
CASREGQAYEQYF
TGTGCCAGCAGGGAGGGACAGGCCTACGAGCAGTACTTC
>TRBJ1-4|TRBV5-1|.|TRBD1
CASSWGDRGYAGSEKLFF
TGCGCCAGCAGCTGGGGGGACAGGGGTTACGCAGGAAGCGAAAAACTGTTTTTT
>TRBJ2-5|TRBV5-6|.|.
CASSLLGGRGAGSIGTQYF
TGTGCCAGCAGCTTGCTGGGGGGAAGGGGAGCAGGTTCGATTGGGACCCAGTACTTC
>TRBJ1-1|TRBV27|.|.
CASSLIGGGTEAFF
TGTGCCAGCAGTTTAATAGGGGGTGGCACTGAAGCTTTCTTT
>TRBJ1-2|TRBV28|.|.
CASKFQGTEGYTF
TGTGCCAGCAAGTTTCAGGGTACGGAGGGCTACACCTTC
>TRBJ2-7|TRBV2|.|TRBD1
CASGTGTGLIYEQYF
TGTGCCAGCGGCACCGGGACAGGTCTGATCTACGAGCAGTACTTC
>TRBJ2-2|TRBV6-1|few|TRBD1
CASSRDRVSGELFF
TGTGCCAGCAGTAGGGACAGGGTGTCCGGGGAGCTGTTTTTT
>TRBJ1-2|TRBV4-1|.|.
CASRPDTDNYGYTF
TGCGCCAGCAGACCGGACACGGACAACTATGGCTACACCTTC
>TRBJ1-2|TRBV28|.|.
CASSPPGDNYGYTF
TGTGCCAGCAGTCCCCCAGGGGATAACTATGGCTACACCTTC
>TRBJ1-2|TRBV19|once|TRBD1
CASIPGQAPYGYTF
TGTGCCAGTATCCCGGGACAGGCACCCTATGGCTACACCTTC
>TRBJ2-3|TRBV5-6|.|.
CASSLPGEGTDTQYF
TGTGCCAGCAGCTTGCCCGGGGAAGGCACAGATACGCAGTATTTT
>TRBJ1-2|TRBV28|.|TRBD1
CASSFDRVNYGYTF
TGTGCCAGCAGTTTCGACAGGGTCAACTATGGCTACACCTTC
>TRBJ2-3|TRBV6-1|.|.
CASSDSGPSTDTQYF
TGTGCCAGCAGTGATAGTGGGCCTAGCACAGATACGCAGTATTTT
>TRBJ2-1|TRBV7-9|.|TRBD2
CSSSSRGGGPNNEQFF
TGTTCCAGCAGCTCGCGGGGCGGGGGTCCCAACAATGAGCAGTTCTTC
>TRBJ1-4|TRBV19|few|.
CACGMLGNEKLFF
TGTGCCTGCGGGATGTTGGGTAATGAAAAACTGTTTTTT
>TRBJ2-5|TRBV5-6|once|TRBD2
CASSLARGGYETQYF
TGTGCCAGCAGCTTGGCGCGGGGGGGGTACGAGACCCAGTACTTC
>TRBJ2-3|TRBV19|.|.
CASNPGWATDTQYF
TGTGCCAGTAACCCAGGGTGGGCTACAGATACGCAGTATTTT
>TRBJ1-5|TRBV10-3|.|TRBD1
CAIIISGWTGSYQPQHF
TGTGCCATCATCATCTCCGGTTGGACAGGGAGTTATCAGCCCCAGCATTTT
>TRBJ2-3|TRBV5-4|.|TRBD2
CASSPGLAVSTDTQYF
TGTGCCAGCAGCCCGGGACTAGCTGTTAGCACAGATACGCAGTATTTT
>TRBJ2-1|TRBV28|.|TRBD2
CASSYGLAGVYNEQFF
TGTGCCAGCAGTTATGGGCTAGCGGGAGTCTACAATGAGCAGTTCTTC
>TRBJ1-1|TRBV19|once|.
CASSTAGTNTEAFF
TGTGCCAGTAGTACCGCCGGGACAAACACTGAAGCTTTCTTT
>TRBJ1-1|TRBV5-4|.|.
CASSDGSRVVNTEAFF
TGTGCCAGCAGCGACGGAAGCCGGGTGGTGAACACTGAAGCTTTCTTT
>TRBJ2-5|TRBV4-2|.|TRBD2
CASSQDLASGSPGETQYF
TGTGCCAGCAGCCAAGATCTGGCTAGCGGGAGTCCTGGAGAGACCCAGTACTTC
>TRBJ1-2|TRBV2|.|TRBD1
CARQGNLDGYTF
TGTGCCAGACAGGGGAATTTAGATGGCTACACCTTC
>TRBJ2-4|TRBV5-1|.|TRBD1
CASSLQTTGARTKNIQYF
TGCGCCAGCAGCCTACAAACCACAGGGGCTCGAACCAAAAACATTCAGTACTTC
>TRBJ1-5|TRBV2|few|.
CASRAQGMGNQPQHF
TGTGCCAGCCGCGCACAGGGAATGGGCAATCAGCCCCAGCATTTT
>TRBJ2-1|TRBV7-8|.|.
CASSPRETTYNEQFF
TGTGCCAGCAGCCCCCGGGAGACCACCTACAATGAGCAGTTCTTC
>TRBJ2-5|TRBV28|.|.
CASSFRKGDTQYF
TGTGCCAGCAGTTTTCGGAAAGGGGATACCCAGTACTTC
>TRBJ2-5|TRBV18|.|.
CASSPLWTGGETQYF
TGTGCCAGCTCACCACTTTGGACAGGAGGGGAGACCCAGTACTTC
>TRBJ2-1|TRBV5-1|.|.
CASRPILRSYNEQFF
TGCGCCAGCAGACCCATCCTGAGATCCTACAATGAGCAGTTCTTC
>TRBJ1-1|TRBV14|.|.
CASSQPPPTALNTEAFF
TGTGCCAGCAGCCAACCACCACCGACAGCCTTGAACACTGAAGCTTTCTTT
>TRBJ1-1|TRBV28|once|.
CASSLPGDGTEAFF
TGTGCCAGCAGTCTCCCGGGGGACGGCACTGAAGCTTTCTTT
>TRBJ1-3|TRBV11-2|.|.
CASNPGGNTIYF
TGTGCCAGCAACCCGGGGGGAAACACCATATATTTT
>TRBJ2-1|TRBV19|few|.
CASSRGAGGLVNEQFF
TGTGCCAGTAGTAGAGGGGCCGGGGGGCTGGTCAATGAGCAGTTCTTC
>TRBJ1-2|TRBV6-1|.|.
CASSEAAQRTF
TGTGCCAGCAGTGAAGCGGCACAGAGAACCTTC
>TRBJ2-3|TRBV5-1|.|TRBD1
CASGNRGPINTDTQYF
TGCGCCAGCGGAAACAGGGGGCCTATCAACACAGATACGCAGTATTTT
>TRBJ2-5|TRBV6-5|.|.
CASKGGVETQYF
TGTGCCAGCAAGGGGGGGGTGGAGACCCAGTACTTC
>TRBJ1-2|TRBV6-1|.|.
CASSEAWAGLGF
TGTGCCAGCAGTGAAGCGTGGGCAGGATTGGGTTTC
>TRBJ1-1|TRBV19|.|.
CAGLLGTEAFF
TGTGCCGGACTTCTGGGCACTGAAGCTTTCTTT
>TRBJ1-1|TRBV20-1|.|.
CSTYLNTEAFF
TGCAGTACGTACTTGAACACTGAAGCTTTCTTT